This T cell receptor (beta chain) originates from a study of long-term antiretroviral therapy in people with HIV. The CDR3 covers 17 residues. Germline V gene sequence: CDR1 LGHNA, CDR2 YSLEER. With 3 bases removed from V and 0 bases from J, the gap between germline ends came to 14 bases. A note on this clone: Its antigen remains unidentified.

Each sample contained roughly 0.95-11 million cryopreserved PBMC, thawed before DNA extraction. Findings of the study overall: Across all time points, the repertoire was dominated by clones that expanded before ART. Whereas controls had wider CDR3 length ranges, HIV repertoires had narrower ones.

Survey-level immunoSEQ v3.0 assays were run. This table comes from immunoSEQ multiplex PCR, and its TCRdb copy is limited to in-frame clones, with some not included. The sample lists some 17,000 clones, 60% to 85% seen once, with roughly 8% in the top ten. The sequence was obtained from a man in his thirties or forties with HIV. The chain couples TRBV4-3 to TRBJ2-2; perhaps TRBD2 as D (5 bases). Sequencing was performed on unsorted PBMCs, taken at the start of antiretroviral therapy. For the CDR3, the DNA is TGCGCCAGCAGCCATATCGCCGGGGTCCCGAACACCGGGGAGCTGTTTTTT. Residues: CASSHIAGVPNTGELFF.